These T cell receptor beta chains were read from a single sample in a study of CD8 T cells in Susac syndrome. TCRdb passed the immunoSEQ multiplex PCR reads through MiXCR, listing each CDR3 protein once. The table has around 190,000 distinct CDR3 sequences, approximately 93% seen once. Sequenced input: CD4+ T cells from PBMCs. These receptors were collected from a human donor in good health. CDR3s include the opening cysteine and the closing phenylalanine or tryptophan. Fields, in order: V gene, D gene, clone size, CDR3 length, J gene, CDR3 DNA, CDR3 protein. The D gene is left open where the match is weak. Expanded clones are given a class, and other clones once, few, many or no size at all.

v_gene: TRBV29-1; d_gene: TRBD1; abundance: once; len: 17; j_gene: TRBJ2-3; CDR3nt: TGCAGCGTGGACAGGGGTAGTAAAACCTCTAGCACAGATACGCAGTATTTT; CDR3aa: CSVDRGSKTSSTDTQYF
v_gene: TRBV11-2; d_gene: TRBD2; abundance: .; len: 16; j_gene: TRBJ2-3; CDR3nt: TGTGCCAGCAGACGAGCAGACGGGGGGGTAACAGATACGCAGTATTTT; CDR3aa: CASRRADGGVTDTQYF
v_gene: TRBV13; d_gene: .; abundance: .; len: 17; j_gene: TRBJ1-1; CDR3nt: TGTGCCAGCAGCTTACTACTGTACGGGGAGGGGAACACTGAAGCTTTCTTT; CDR3aa: CASSLLLYGEGNTEAFF
v_gene: TRBV19; d_gene: TRBD1; abundance: .; len: 15; j_gene: TRBJ2-3; CDR3nt: TGTGCCAGTAGTTTCCGGGACAGGGGTGCAGATACGCAGTATTTT; CDR3aa: CASSFRDRGADTQYF
v_gene: TRBV29-1; d_gene: TRBD1; abundance: .; len: 13; j_gene: TRBJ1-2; CDR3nt: TGCAGCGTTGAGGGACAGGGGGCCCATGGCTACACCTTC; CDR3aa: CSVEGQGAHGYTF
v_gene: TRBV3-1; d_gene: .; abundance: .; len: 16; j_gene: TRBJ2-2; CDR3nt: TGTGCCAGCAGCCCCCACGCGGGTTCGAACACCGGGGAGCTGTTTTTT; CDR3aa: CASSPHAGSNTGELFF
v_gene: TRBV7-9; d_gene: .; abundance: .; len: 16; j_gene: TRBJ2-4; CDR3nt: TGTGCCAGCAGCTCAGGGGAGGGACAGAACAAAAACATTCAGTACTTC; CDR3aa: CASSSGEGQNKNIQYF
v_gene: TRBV20-1; d_gene: .; abundance: .; len: 13; j_gene: TRBJ1-2; CDR3nt: TGCAGTGCCACGACCCCTACTAACTATGGCTACACCTTC; CDR3aa: CSATTPTNYGYTF
v_gene: TRBV28; d_gene: .; abundance: .; len: 14; j_gene: TRBJ2-4; CDR3nt: TGTGCCAGCAGCTTGACAGGCAACAAAAACATTCAGTACTTC; CDR3aa: CASSLTGNKNIQYF
v_gene: TRBV20-1; d_gene: .; abundance: .; len: 15; j_gene: TRBJ1-5; CDR3nt: TGCAGTGCTAGAGATTTGGGCAGGGGAAATCAGCCCCAGCATTTT; CDR3aa: CSARDLGRGNQPQHF
v_gene: TRBV19; d_gene: .; abundance: .; len: 12; j_gene: TRBJ2-5; CDR3nt: TGTGCCAGTAGTATCGCGCAAGAGACCCAGTACTTC; CDR3aa: CASSIAQETQYF
v_gene: TRBV19; d_gene: .; abundance: once; len: 16; j_gene: TRBJ1-1; CDR3nt: TGTGCCAGTAGTACACCGGGCCTCGGGATGAACACTGAAGCTTTCTTT; CDR3aa: CASSTPGLGMNTEAFF
v_gene: TRBV5-6; d_gene: .; abundance: .; len: 12; j_gene: TRBJ1-2; CDR3nt: TGTGCCAGCAGCTTGGTTGCTGGAGGCTACACCTTC; CDR3aa: CASSLVAGGYTF
v_gene: TRBV27; d_gene: .; abundance: once; len: 14; j_gene: TRBJ2-5; CDR3nt: TGTGCCAGCAGACCCCGGATGGGCGGGGAGACCCAGTACTTC; CDR3aa: CASRPRMGGETQYF
v_gene: TRBV7-6; d_gene: .; abundance: .; len: 13; j_gene: TRBJ2-4; CDR3nt: TGTGCCAGCAGCTTAGACCCAGGCGGCATTCAGTACTTC; CDR3aa: CASSLDPGGIQYF
v_gene: TRBV13; d_gene: TRBD1; abundance: .; len: 16; j_gene: TRBJ2-3; CDR3nt: TGTGCCAGCAGCGTCAGACAGGGCGCGGACACAGATACGCAGTATTTT; CDR3aa: CASSVRQGADTDTQYF
v_gene: TRBV6-2/TRBV6-3; d_gene: TRBD1; abundance: .; len: 15; j_gene: TRBJ2-2; CDR3nt: TGTGCCAGCAGCGAACTTGACAGGGGCACCGGGGAGCTGTTTTTT; CDR3aa: CASSELDRGTGELFF
v_gene: TRBV3-1; d_gene: TRBD1; abundance: .; len: 15; j_gene: TRBJ2-7; CDR3nt: TGTGCCAGCAGCCAAGAGGGGCAGGGGGCCTACGAGCAGTACTTC; CDR3aa: CASSQEGQGAYEQYF
v_gene: TRBV11-2; d_gene: .; abundance: .; len: 15; j_gene: TRBJ2-2; CDR3nt: TGTGCCAGCAGCCGAGCCCGGACAGCTACCGGGGAGCTGTTTTTT; CDR3aa: CASSRARTATGELFF
v_gene: TRBV5-1; d_gene: .; abundance: .; len: 12; j_gene: TRBJ1-3; CDR3nt: TGCGCCAGCACGTCTCTAGGCGACACCATATATTTT; CDR3aa: CASTSLGDTIYF
v_gene: TRBV5-1; d_gene: .; abundance: .; len: 16; j_gene: TRBJ1-5; CDR3nt: TGCGCCAGCAGCTTGGGTCAAACCGGGGGCAATCAGCCCCAGCATTTT; CDR3aa: CASSLGQTGGNQPQHF
v_gene: TRBV30; d_gene: .; abundance: .; len: 12; j_gene: TRBJ1-2; CDR3nt: TGTGCCTGGAGTTCCCAGGGCTATGGCTACACCTTC; CDR3aa: CAWSSQGYGYTF
v_gene: TRBV19; d_gene: .; abundance: once; len: 17; j_gene: TRBJ1-5; CDR3nt: TGTGCCAGTAGCCCAGCGATGGGAGGGTGGGGCAATCAGCCCCAGCATTTT; CDR3aa: CASSPAMGGWGNQPQHF
v_gene: TRBV6-1; d_gene: .; abundance: .; len: 17; j_gene: TRBJ2-2; CDR3nt: TGTGCCAGCAGACCCTTTGGACAGAGCGCGAACACCGGGGAGCTGTTTTTT; CDR3aa: CASRPFGQSANTGELFF